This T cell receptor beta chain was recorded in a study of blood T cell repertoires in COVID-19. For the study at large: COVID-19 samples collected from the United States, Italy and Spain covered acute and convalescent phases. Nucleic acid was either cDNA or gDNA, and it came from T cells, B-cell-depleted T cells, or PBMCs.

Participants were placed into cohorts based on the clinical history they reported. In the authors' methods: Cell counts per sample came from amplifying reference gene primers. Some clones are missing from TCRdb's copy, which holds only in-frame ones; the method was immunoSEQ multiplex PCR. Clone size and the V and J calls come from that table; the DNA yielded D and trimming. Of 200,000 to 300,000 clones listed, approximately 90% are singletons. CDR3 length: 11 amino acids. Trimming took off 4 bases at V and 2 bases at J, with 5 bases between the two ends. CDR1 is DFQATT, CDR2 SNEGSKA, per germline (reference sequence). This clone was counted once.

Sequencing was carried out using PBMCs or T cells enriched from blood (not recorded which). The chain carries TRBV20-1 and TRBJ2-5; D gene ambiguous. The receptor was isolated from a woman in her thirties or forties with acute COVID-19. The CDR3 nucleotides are TGCAGTGCTACAGGTCAAGAGACCCAGTACTTC. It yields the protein CSATGQETQYF.